This entry concerns a single T cell receptor beta chain. Profiling relied on immunoSEQ multiplex PCR, and the TCRdb table lists in-frame clones only, not all of them. The sample lists fewer than 200,000 clones, about 87% occurring once. The entry originates in a study of blood T cell repertoires in COVID-19. The V end was cut by 3 bases, the J end by 3 bases, with 14 bases between. Germline V gene data show CDR1 as LNHDA and CDR2 as SQIVND (reference sequence). The CDR3 is 15 residues long. The specimen was peripheral blood. The clonotype originates from a man aged 55 to 70 with acute or convalescent COVID-19. V usage is TRBV19 and J usage is TRBJ1-2, with D perhaps TRBD1 (6 bases). The CDR3 nucleotides are TGTGCCAGTAGTATGCGACAGGATCAGGACTATGGCTACACCTTC. The encoded protein is CASSMRQDQDYGYTF. Combining the CDR3 with reference TRBV19 and TRBJ1-2 gives the whole variable domain DGGITQSPKYLFRKEGQNVTLSCEQNLNHDAMYWYRQDPGQGLRLIYYSQIVNDFQKGDIAEGYSVSREKKESFPLTVTSAQKNPTAFYLCASSMRQDQDYGYTFGSGTRLTVV.